A selection of T cell receptor beta chains follows, all from one sample in a study of T-cell reconstitution after alpha-beta-depleted transplantation in children. TCRdb reanalysed the PCR reads using MiXCR and keeps one entry per CDR3 protein. In the table there are over 90,000 distinct CDR3 sequences, about 6% of which are singletons. Specimen: PBMCs, mostly from graft donor cells, collected 60 days after TCRalphabeta/CD19-depleted stem cell transplant. These receptor sequences come from a female patient between 2 and 15 years old who had a stem cell transplant for Fanconi anemia, so the T cells may come from the graft donor. CDR3s include the opening cysteine and the closing phenylalanine or tryptophan. A D gene is named only where the DNA matches it firmly. Clone sizes are given selectively: once, few, many, or a class where the clone is expanded.

D gene,J gene,V gene,CDR3 length,clone size,CDR3 DNA,CDR3 protein
TRBD2,TRBJ2-7,TRBV5-1,13,many,TGCGCCAGCAGCTGGGGACTACTCTACGAGCAGTACTTC,CASSWGLLYEQYF
-,TRBJ2-2,TRBV28,17,many,TGTGCCAGCAGCCTAATCCGGTCGAGGCGGGGCACCGGGGAGCTGTTTTTT,CASSLIRSRRGTGELFF
-,TRBJ2-1,TRBV5-1,17,many,TGCGCCAGCAGCCCGTTGGGACGGGGGATAATGGACAATGAGCAGTTCTTC,CASSPLGRGIMDNEQFF
TRBD1,TRBJ2-7,TRBV4-1,15,many,TGCGCCAGCAGCCCCATCGGGACAGGCTTCTACGAGCAGTACTTC,CASSPIGTGFYEQYF
TRBD2,TRBJ2-5,TRBV12-3/TRBV12-4,15,many,TGTGCCAGCAGCCCCCCTTTAGCGGGCGGGGAGACCCAGTACTTC,CASSPPLAGGETQYF
-,TRBJ2-3,TRBV5-1,14,-,TGCGCCAGCAGCTTCCCGTCTAGCACAGATACGCAGTATTTT,CASSFPSSTDTQYF
-,TRBJ2-1,TRBV5-1,14,-,TGCGCCAGCCGTCTGGACGCCCCGTACAATGAGCAGTTCTTC,CASRLDAPYNEQFF
-,TRBJ2-7,TRBV5-1,14,few,TGCGCCAGCAGCTTGGACCGGACGATCTACGAGCAGTACTTC,CASSLDRTIYEQYF
-,TRBJ2-1,TRBV7-3,14,few,TGTGCCAGCAGCTTAAGACGGGAGTGGAATGAGCAGTTCTTC,CASSLRREWNEQFF
-,TRBJ1-5,TRBV3-1,13,-,TGTGCCAGCAGCCAAGACAGGGGTCAGCCCCAGCATTTT,CASSQDRGQPQHF
TRBD2,TRBJ2-7,TRBV5-1,14,many,TGCGCCAGCAGCTTGCCAAGCGGGGGCCACGAGCAGTACTTC,CASSLPSGGHEQYF
TRBD2,TRBJ2-1,TRBV29-1,11,many,TGCAGCGTCTCACTAGCGAATGAGCAGTTCTTC,CSVSLANEQFF
-,TRBJ2-2,TRBV5-1,13,many,TGCGCCAGCAGTGGGGACAACACCGGGGAGCTGTTTTTT,CASSGDNTGELFF
TRBD2,TRBJ2-3,TRBV12-3/TRBV12-4,17,many,TGTGCCAGCAGATTCGTTCGGGGACTAGGGAACACAGATACGCAGTATTTT,CASRFVRGLGNTDTQYF
TRBD2,TRBJ2-1,TRBV30,16,many,TGTGCCTGGAGTGTGGGGGGGGTCCTGACCAGCGGTGAGCAGTTCTTC,CAWSVGGVLTSGEQFF
-,TRBJ2-2,TRBV3-1,15,many,TGTGCCAGCAGCCAGGGAGTGGGGACTACCGGGGAGCTGTTTTTT,CASSQGVGTTGELFF
TRBD2,TRBJ2-7,TRBV11-2,12,few,TGTGCCAGCAGCTCCGGCGGGGGCGAGCAGTACTTC,CASSSGGGEQYF
-,TRBJ2-2,TRBV4-2,12,few,TGTGCCAGCAGCCAAGACGAGGGGGAGCTGTTTTTT,CASSQDEGELFF
TRBD2,TRBJ2-2,TRBV9,15,-,TGTGCCAGCAGCGTATCTAGCGGGCCCACCGGGGAGCTGTTTTTT,CASSVSSGPTGELFF
-,TRBJ2-1,TRBV4-1,12,many,TGCGCCAGCAGCCAAGCTCCCAATGAGCAGTTCTTC,CASSQAPNEQFF
TRBD2,TRBJ2-2,TRBV4-1,15,-,TGCGCCAGCAGCCAAGGCGGGAGTTCCACCGGGGAGCTGTTTTTT,CASSQGGSSTGELFF
-,TRBJ2-2,TRBV7-6,17,many,TGTGCCAGCAGCAACCTCGGCCCAGCTAGCTACACCGGGGAGCTGTTTTTT,CASSNLGPASYTGELFF
-,TRBJ1-5,TRBV21-1,16,-,TGTGCCAGCAGCCACCCCGGGGACAGGGGAGATCAGCCCCAGCATTTT,CASSHPGDRGDQPQHF
-,TRBJ2-7,TRBV5-1,14,many,TGCGCCAGCAGCTTGAGGCAGGGCTACTACGAGCAGTACTTC,CASSLRQGYYEQYF
-,TRBJ1-1,TRBV12-3/TRBV12-4,8,many,TGTGCCAGCAGTTTTCCTTTCTTT,CASSFPFF
TRBD2,TRBJ2-7,TRBV18,14,few,TGTGCCAGCTCAGGGCAGGGACTATCCTACGAGCAGTACTTC,CASSGQGLSYEQYF
-,TRBJ2-5,TRBV5-1,12,many,TGCGCCAGCAGCCCGGACCAAGAGACCCAGTACTTC,CASSPDQETQYF
-,TRBJ2-3,TRBV5-1,14,few,TGCGCCAGCAGCGTGGCCGGAGGCCACACCACGCAGTATTTT,CASSVAGGHTTQYF
-,TRBJ2-5,TRBV5-1,11,few,TGCGCCAGCAGGGACCAAGAGACCCAGTACTTC,CASRDQETQYF
-,TRBJ1-1,TRBV3-1,14,many,TGTGCCAGCAGCCAAGCTCTCCTGAACACTGAAGCTTTCTTT,CASSQALLNTEAFF
TRBD2,TRBJ2-1,TRBV20-1,16,-,TGCAGTGCTAGAGATCTAAAGGGTGCGGGAGGGCCGGAGCAGTTCTTC,CSARDLKGAGGPEQFF
-,TRBJ2-7,TRBV21-1,14,many,TGTGCCAGCAGCAAAGTAGCAGGCCGGGACGAGCAGTACTTC,CASSKVAGRDEQYF
-,TRBJ1-2,TRBV5-4,14,-,TGTGCCAGCAGCCGACTGGGCAACCCCCTAGGCTACACCTTC,CASSRLGNPLGYTF